These 15 T cell receptor beta chains originate from one sample sequenced in a study of Graves' ophthalmopathy and Graves' hyperthyroidism. From RNA, the CDR3 regions of TCR beta chains were amplified and sequenced. The library came from an HTBI-primed first-round RT-PCR and a second-round multiplex PCR. One entry per CDR3 protein, called by TCRdb with MiXCR from the multiplex PCR reads. Of around 1,200,000 distinct CDR3 sequences listed, 35% to 40% are singletons. Sequenced sample: peripheral blood or thyroid tissue (not recorded which). The receptors derive from an adult man with Graves' hyperthyroidism.

This clonotype was observed a handful of times. The chain uses TRBV18 and TRBJ2-2; D is undetermined. Looked up from germline, CDR1 is KGHSH and CDR2 is LQKENI. The CDR3 totals 15 residues. Trimming removed 0 bases at V and 0 bases at J, with 5 bases between. The CDR3 spells CASSPPSANTGELFF. The CDR3 bases are TGTGCCAGCTCACCACCGTCAGCGAACACCGGGGAGCTGTTTTTT. The variable domain in full, completed from reference TRBV18 and TRBJ2-2, reads NAGVMQNPRHLVRRRGQEARLRCSPMKGHSHVYWYRQLPEEGLKFMVYLQKENIIDESGMPKERFSAEFPKEGPSILRIQQVVRGDSAAYFCASSPPSANTGELFFGEGSRLTVL.

The chain links TRBV19 to TRBJ2-2, with 8 bases that match TRBD2. There are 15 residues in the CDR3. V lost 6 bases, J lost 6 bases, and 9 bases stayed unmatched. The germline gives CDR1 LNHDA, CDR2 SQIVND (reference sequence). The CDR3 reads CASRTPSGRSGELFF. The DNA for the CDR3 is TGTGCCAGTAGAACCCCCAGCGGGAGATCCGGGGAGCTGTTTTTT. Variable domain in full (rest from reference TRBV19 and TRBJ2-2): DGGITQSPKYLFRKEGQNVTLSCEQNLNHDAMYWYRQDPGQGLRLIYYSQIVNDFQKGDIAEGYSVSREKKESFPLTVTSAQKNPTAFYLCASRTPSGRSGELFFGEGSRLTVL.

This clonotype was seen a few times. This CDR3 is CATRRGLAYEQYF. CDR3 coding DNA: TGTGCCACCCGTAGGGGGCTGGCCTACGAGCAGTACTTC. The rearrangement uses TRBV27 and TRBJ2-7; 7 bases agree with TRBD1. Germline CDR1 MNHEY, CDR2 SMNVEV (reference sequence). The CDR3 is made up of 13 amino acids. J lost 2 bases, V lost 10 bases, and 8 bases had no gene match.

The CDR3 here is CASSQTSEGYEQYF. In DNA form, the CDR3 reads TGTGCCAGCAGCCAGACTAGCGAAGGGTACGAGCAGTACTTC. This sequence joins TRBV6-5 and TRBJ2-7; TRBD2 agrees at 8 bases. The CDR3 has 14 residues. Germline V lookup: CDR1 MNHEY, CDR2 SVGAGI. Trimming at V came to 6 bases and at J to 4 bases, leaving 8 bases not matched to a gene.

The chain uses TRBV3-1 and TRBJ2-7; D is possibly TRBD2 (5 bases). CDR1 and CDR2 (germline): LGHDT, YNNKEL (reference sequence). The CDR3 covers 14 residues. Between the trimmed V and J ends, which lost 1 base and 5 bases, there was a span of 12 bases. The CDR3 nucleotides read TGTGCCAGCAGCCAAGCCCGGGGAGCCCACGAGCAGTACTTC. This translates into CASSQARGAHEQYF.

This clonotype was counted at least ten times. The gene calls are TRBV12-3 or TRBV12-4 and TRBJ1-3; no reliable D call. With 3 bases removed from V and 2 bases from J, the gap between germline ends came to 8 bases. The CDR3 contains 14 residues. The CDR3 region is CASSFGVAGNTIYF. The CDR3 DNA follows: TGTGCCAGCAGTTTCGGGGTTGCTGGAAACACCATATATTTT.

This clonotype was seen a handful of times. The DNA for the CDR3 is TGTGCCAGCAGCCTTTTCCTTAGGGCGAGAAGGGAGACCCAGTACTTC. Its protein is CASSLFLRARRETQYF. The genes are TRBV7-2 and TRBJ2-5; no clear D gene. Trimming shortened V by 5 bases and J by 5 bases, and 21 bases separated the two germline ends. The V gene's germline CDR1 is SGHTA and CDR2 FQGNSA. The CDR3 loop spans 16 amino acids.

This clonotype has a count of ten or more. V and J are TRBV20-1 and TRBJ2-7, with D maybe TRBD1 (5 bases). The germline V gene has CDR1 DFQATT and CDR2 SNEGSKA (reference sequence). This CDR3 has 13 residues. V lost 3 bases, J lost 6 bases, and 15 bases lay in between. For the CDR3, the DNA is TGCAGTGCTAGCTCGGTAGGGGTCAGCGAGCAGTACTTC. It codes for CSASSVGVSEQYF.

Of note for this clonotype: A much larger clone is a single base away; this may be a read error. This chain joins TRBV6-5 and TRBJ2-2, with D hard to call. The germline V and J ends were trimmed by 1 base and 1 base, with 1 base remaining between them. This CDR3 spans 13 amino acids. Germline V gene sequence: CDR1 MNHEY, CDR2 SVGAGI. The CDR3 DNA reads TGTGCCAGCAGTTACTTGAACACCGGGGAGCTGTTTTTT. Translation gives CASSYLNTGELFF.

The chain links TRBV5-1 to TRBJ2-2; D possibly uses TRBD1 or TRBD2 (5 bases each). The germline V gene has CDR1 SGHRS and CDR2 YFSETQ. The CDR3 runs to 17 residues. Trimming stripped 4 bases from V and 0 bases from J, with 16 bases between. CDR3 loop: CASSRGTRMPNTGELFF. The DNA for the CDR3 is TGCGCCAGCAGCCGAGGGACCCGAATGCCGAACACCGGGGAGCTGTTTTTT.

With respect to this clonotype: This may come from a read error, since a much larger clone is one base off. The chain joins TRBV7-9 to TRBJ1-1; no reliable D call. The CDR3 covers 14 residues. Germline-derived CDR1 and CDR2 are SEHNR and FQNEAQ (reference sequence). The CDR3 DNA reads TGTACCAGCAGCCATGCTTCAGAGAACACTGAAGCTTTCTTT. Translation gives CTSSHASENTEAFF.

In its sample, this clonotype was seen once. J is TRBJ1-1 and V is TRBV20-1; 7 bases line up with TRBD1. The CDR3 is 13 residues long. Germline assignment: CDR1 DFQATT and CDR2 SNEGSKA (reference sequence). With V trimmed by 5 bases and J by 5 bases, 8 bases remained unmatched. For the CDR3, the DNA is TGCAGTGCTCCAGGGGGTAGGAATACTGAAGCTTTCTTT. Its protein product is CSAPGGRNTEAFF.

The rearrangement uses TRBV25-1 and TRBJ1-1; D is perhaps TRBD1 (6 bases). Trimming took 8 bases from V and 7 from J, leaving 17 bases between them. The germline V gene encodes CDR1 MGHDK and CDR2 SYGVNS. This CDR3 comprises 13 residues. This CDR3 is CASVMNREVEAFF. DNA for the CDR3: TGTGCCAGCGTTATGAACAGGGAGGTTGAAGCTTTCTTT.

This clonotype was detected ten times or more. This chain uses TRBV10-3 with TRBJ2-5; 7 bases match TRBD2. Germline-derived CDR1 and CDR2 are ENHRY and SYGVKD. The trim removed 8 bases at V and 2 bases at J, leaving 11 bases unmatched. The CDR3 is 15 residues long. For the CDR3, the DNA is TGTGCCATCGGGCTCGGAGGGCGGGGGCAAGAGACCCAGTACTTC. It is translated as CAIGLGGRGQETQYF.

Many counts were recorded for this clonotype. The rearrangement joins TRBV20-1 to TRBJ2-2; 7 bases agree with TRBD2. V gave up 5 bases and J gave up 5 bases; unmatched junction bases: 14. Germline V gene sequence: CDR1 DFQATT, CDR2 SNEGSKA (reference sequence). CDR3 length equals 16 residues. CDR3 nucleotides: TGCAGTGCTTCACCTTATAGCGGGTACAGGACCGGGGAGCTGTTTTTT. Amino acid sequence: CSASPYSGYRTGELFF.